This entry features one T cell receptor (beta chain) sequence. The antigen it binds to is not known. No much larger clone exists at a distance of one base, and base qualities are not known. In the germline V gene, CDR1 corresponds to ENHRY and CDR2 to SYGVKD. V is cut by 8 bases and J by 0 bases, and the space between the germline ends is 17 bases. From cysteine to phenylalanine, the CDR3 is 16 amino acids long. Left in the record is the CDR3 DNA by itself, 48 bases read in frame from the first base. The cohort was made up of about 670 healthy bone marrow donors. At the time of sampling, every cohort member was nominally healthy, though immune exposures that went unrecorded were likely present. The donor was CMV seropositive and was included in the group of approximately 310 seropositive cohort members. Every donor gave a peripheral blood sample, and the peripheral blood mononuclear cells from that sample were used for TCR beta sequencing. The Qiagen DNeasy Blood Extraction Kit was used to extract genomic DNA from the blood cell samples.

The sample is drawn from a study of cytomegalovirus exposure and HLA in healthy donors listed by TCRdb under 2017. For the study in its entirety: According to an earlier analysis of a few hundred of the donors, some 180 million T cells yielded over 100 million unique TCR beta sequences and about 300 Gb of sequence data. Among the roughly 430 genotyped donors, around 81% belonged to the genetic ancestry cluster associated with self-reported Caucasian donors. Typing coverage differed by locus: A, B, C, DRB1 and DQB1 were typed in about 629-640 donors, DQA1 in about 560, DPA1 in approximately 610, and DPB1 in just under 480. HLA typing included class I and class II loci at four-digit resolution. A later genetic analysis took genome-wide SNP genotypes for 398 of the 666 donors and used that subset as a discovery cohort. Rather than using new phenotypic data, the later analysis identified candidate immune exposures from TCR beta sequences and from how often those sequences occurred across donors. The T cell repertoires of around 670 subjects were profiled by immunosequencing and related to cytomegalovirus serostatus. A separate validation cohort of roughly 130 different subjects was used in addition to the roughly 640-subject first cohort. A later analysis re-examined previously published TCR beta repertoires from about 670 donors and added high-resolution HLA genotyping to investigate patterns of TCR occurrence. Every repertoire in the discovery cohort had been generated on one and the same sequencing platform. Around 320 gigabases of sequencing data and 70 million to 100 million unique TCR sequences were included in an early release covering around 650 HLA-typed donors. Alongside the repertoire data, information on donor age, sex, ethnicity and CMV serostatus was compiled. To predict cytomegalovirus infection status, the study brought together high-throughput TCR immunosequencing, statistical association of individual TCRs with disease status, and machine learning. On average, roughly 200,000 unique TCR beta nucleotide sequences were sequenced per donor among fewer than 500 genotyped donors of the cohort, with 15% to 20% of those sequences being non-productive. An earlier analysis of 587 of the donors applied high-throughput TCR beta sequencing to assess whether each TCR beta V gene segment acted as functional or pseudogenic. The study aimed to test whether cataloging public T cell receptors could reveal signatures of past pathogen exposure. Five DR-DQ haplotypes were treated as single units for association and clustering because of strong linkage in the cohort.

Receptors were amplified or captured by the immunoSEQ multiplex PCR assay. For the multiplex PCR, a mixture combining 60 forward primers for TCR Vbeta segments and 13 reverse primers for TCR Jbeta segments was used. The CDR3 region of rearranged TCR beta genes was amplified from genomic DNA by a multiplex PCR assay. Amplified TCR beta libraries were sequenced as 87-base-pair reads on the Illumina HiSeq System. On the authors' methods: In a later analysis, 80 million or so unique TCR beta chains were counted across the 650 to 750 repertoires, and about 10 million of these chains were shared by at least two donors. Raw reads were error-corrected and collapsed into unique sequences with a nearest-neighbor algorithm that merged closely related sequences to remove PCR and sequencing errors. Alignment of CDR3 sequences to IMGT reference sequences was used to assign V, D and J gene segments. For a sequence to be retained, a match of at least six nucleotides was required to both a V gene segment and a J gene segment. Rearrangements were classified as productive when the CDR3 lacked stop codons and remained in frame with V and J, and all other rearrangements were classified as non-productive. CDR3 was defined according to IMGT convention as the region running from the second conserved V-encoded cysteine to the conserved J-encoded phenylalanine. In an earlier analysis of roughly 610 of the donors, sequences lacking an unambiguous match to a single V gene segment were excluded. An earlier analysis of roughly 590 of the donors called V segments functional above 56.7% productive rearrangements and segregating when the between-donor standard deviation exceeded 5%. A statistical classification framework was built to diagnose cytomegalovirus status from the catalog of TCR beta chain sequences. A later analysis assigned V and J genes by comparing TCR nucleotide sequences with IMGT/GENE-DB human TR gene sequences. The TCRdist pipeline was used in a later analysis to assign CDR3 sequences and most-parsimonious VDJ recombination scenarios. A later analysis defined each TCR beta chain by its CDR3 amino acid sequence plus V-gene family, and excluded reads lacking a unique V-gene family. In a later analysis, around 650 highly shared, low-generation-probability nucleotide sequences were removed to address suspected cross-contamination and a sequencing artifact. A later analysis calculated a clonal expansion index for each public chain from normalized within-repertoire ranks of inferred template counts. In a later analysis, generation probabilities were computed with a VDJ recombination model fitted to out-of-frame rearrangements, and the resulting probabilities were checked against IGoR. Hypergeometric tests were used in a later analysis to score TCR-TCR, TCR-HLA and TCR-CMV co-occurrence, with a repertoire-size bias correction applied to the TCR pairs. A later analysis estimated false discovery rates by permuting HLA or CMV assignments 20 times. In a later analysis, co-occurring TCRs were grouped using DBSCAN, and TCRdist sequence similarity was added for clustering within HLA-allele-positive subsets. Repertoires with fewer than 30,000 or more than 120,000 public chains were left out of co-occurrence clustering, as were about five repertoires with anomalous nucleotide sharing. TCRdb carries this immuneACCESS record with in-frame sequences only. Its versions omit some clonotypes, under half of them owing to an unresolved V gene in the studies checked, with the rest unexplained. That table gives V, J and clone size, and the DNA gave D and trimming. Within this sample are about 140,000 clones, with roughly 68% of them counted one time only. The ten largest clonotypes hold about 10% of the sample.

On the study overall, not on this receptor specifically: According to a later analysis, TCR association rates differed among HLA loci, with DRB1 alleles showing the most associated TCRs and HLA-C alleles showing the fewest. Only TCR beta chains were sequenced in this cohort, and the absence of alpha or paired-chain data limited detectable features. About 15 rarely observed V segments, including chromosome 9 orphons, were excluded from the earlier analysis of several hundred of the donors because counts were too low. Assigning TCR associations to individual alleles was difficult when HLA alleles, especially DR and DQ, strongly co-occurred. A further reported finding was that TCR beta sequences accurately predicted the HLA-A and HLA-B alleles for most subjects in the first cohort. Across donors, most TCR sequences were observed very rarely, whereas some public TCRs were present in many individuals. According to the authors, the approach could potentially be generalized to other disease states and immunological phenotypes. Specific HLA alleles were associated with 15,000 to 20,000 TCR beta sequences at a false discovery rate of 0.05 in a later analysis. Correlated functional status among segregating V segments might reflect linkage disequilibrium, but an unknown experimental factor could not be ruled out. The sequencing pipeline was judged likely to have produced a cluster of highly shared sequence variants as a technical artifact. A later analysis found that HLA-associated TCR beta chains were more clonally expanded and had lower generation probabilities than equally common non-associated chains. In a later genetic analysis, a missense DCLRE1C variant was associated with V-gene and J-gene trimming of TCR beta chains, and the association was replicated in an independent cohort. The classifier was reported to diagnose cytomegalovirus status with high specificity and sensitivity in both the original cohort and the validation cohort. A total of 164 TCR beta chains were listed by the study as associated with cytomegalovirus. Three of the identified cytomegalovirus-associated TCR beta chains were confirmed in vitro to be specific for cytomegalovirus antigens. The 87-base-pair reads could not distinguish some IMGT-functional V segments, including TRBV6-2 and TRBV6-3, so those segments were excluded. Sequencing depth was assumed to be roughly uniform across donors in the presence/absence analyses, though that assumption may not hold. Immune exposure information for the cohort was limited to CMV serostatus. An earlier analysis of around 500 of the donors showed that most TCR beta V segments appeared in productive rearrangements either about 90% or about 30% of the time, which broadly matched IMGT annotations. Because HLA typing was missing for some donors at each locus, association tests included only the typed subset. In a later genetic analysis, fewer N-insertions in productive TCRs were reported among donors in an Asian-associated ancestry cluster than the roughly 700-donor mean. In a later analysis, most CMV-associated TCR beta chains were found to appear HLA-restricted, with HLA associations seemingly driven largely by CMV exposure. A later analysis reported that several top co-occurrence clusters appeared linked to parvovirus B19, influenza, CMV and Epstein-Barr virus.

The origin of this receptor is a man aged 30 to 45 in good health and CMV-seropositive. The rearranged segments are TRBV10-3 and TRBJ1-5; a weak D assignment points to TRBD1 (6 bases agree). The sample was PBMCs. The CDR3 sequence is CAISLKGGDSNQPQHF. In nucleotides, the sequence is TGTGCCATCTCCCTTAAAGGGGGGGATAGCAATCAGCCCCAGCATTTT.